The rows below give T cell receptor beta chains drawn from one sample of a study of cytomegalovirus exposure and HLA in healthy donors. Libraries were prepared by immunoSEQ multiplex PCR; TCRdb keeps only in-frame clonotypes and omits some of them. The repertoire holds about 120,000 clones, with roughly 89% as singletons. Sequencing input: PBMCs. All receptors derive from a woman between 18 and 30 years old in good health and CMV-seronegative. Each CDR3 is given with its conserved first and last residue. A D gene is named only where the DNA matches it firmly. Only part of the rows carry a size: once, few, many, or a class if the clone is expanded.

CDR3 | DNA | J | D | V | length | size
CASSPPTGGVNQPQHF | TGTGCCAGCTCACCCCCGACAGGGGGTGTCAATCAGCCCCAGCATTTT | TRBJ1-5 | TRBD1 | TRBV18 | 16 | -
CASRQGRDSPLHF | TGTGCCAGCCGACAGGGGAGGGACTCACCCCTCCACTTT | TRBJ1-6 | TRBD1 | TRBV7-9 | 13 | -
CAGPHGYTF | TGTGCCGGCCCCCATGGCTACACCTTC | TRBJ1-2 | - | TRBV21-1 | 9 | -
CASTRFGTSGYYEQYF | TGTGCCAGCACACGGTTCGGGACTAGCGGGTATTACGAGCAGTACTTC | TRBJ2-7 | TRBD2 | TRBV28 | 16 | -
CASGSLSGRSGNEQFF | TGTGCCAGCGGTAGCCTTAGCGGGAGGAGTGGGAATGAGCAGTTCTTC | TRBJ2-1 | TRBD2 | TRBV11-2 | 16 | once
CASREDYNYGYTF | TGTGCCAGCAGGGAGGACTATAACTATGGCTACACCTTC | TRBJ1-2 | - | TRBV6-5 | 13 | few
CASKQSTGDGNTIYF | TGTGCCAGCAAGCAATCGACAGGGGATGGAAACACCATATATTTT | TRBJ1-3 | TRBD1 | TRBV6-5 | 15 | once
CASSPPVMVDEQFF | TGTGCCAGCAGCCCCCCGGTTATGGTGGATGAGCAGTTCTTC | TRBJ2-1 | - | TRBV5-4 | 14 | -
CASSLGTAQNTEAFF | TGCGCCAGCAGCTTGGGTACAGCTCAGAACACTGAAGCTTTCTTT | TRBJ1-1 | - | TRBV5-1 | 15 | -
CASSPRGTSGSNEQFF | TGTGCCAGCAGCCCTAGAGGGACTAGCGGGAGCAATGAGCAGTTCTTC | TRBJ2-1 | TRBD2 | TRBV11-3 | 16 | -
CAISDNRAKETQYF | TGTGCCATCAGTGATAACAGGGCAAAAGAGACCCAGTACTTC | TRBJ2-5 | - | TRBV10-3 | 14 | -
CASSWNGTRYSSGNTIYF | TGTGCCAGCAGTTGGAACGGGACACGTTATAGCTCTGGAAACACCATATATTTT | TRBJ1-3 | - | TRBV21-1 | 18 | -
CASSRAPSGGETQYF | TGTGCCAGCAGCCGAGCGCCTAGCGGGGGTGAGACCCAGTACTTC | TRBJ2-5 | TRBD2 | TRBV9 | 15 | -
CASSSQGGGNQPQHF | TGTGCCAGCAGTTCCCAGGGGGGTGGCAATCAGCCCCAGCATTTT | TRBJ1-5 | TRBD1 | TRBV6-6 | 15 | -
CASSPGDRAFEAFF | TGTGCCAGCAGCCCGGGGGACAGGGCCTTTGAAGCTTTCTTT | TRBJ1-1 | TRBD1 | TRBV7-9 | 14 | -
CASSERGYEQYF | TGTGCCAGCAGTGAAAGGGGCTACGAGCAGTACTTC | TRBJ2-7 | - | TRBV2 | 12 | -
CASSLEGQGYTEAFF | TGTGCCAGCAGCTTAGAGGGACAGGGCTACACTGAAGCTTTCTTT | TRBJ1-1 | TRBD1 | TRBV13 | 15 | -
CASSPGTDWAFF | TGCGCCAGCAGCCCGGGGACAGACTGGGCTTTCTTT | TRBJ1-1 | TRBD1 | TRBV5-1 | 12 | -
CSVEDKSSYGYTF | TGCAGCGTTGAAGATAAAAGTAGCTATGGCTACACCTTC | TRBJ1-2 | - | TRBV29-1 | 13 | -
CASIWGGNTEAFF | TGTGCCAGCATCTGGGGGGGGAACACTGAAGCTTTCTTT | TRBJ1-1 | - | TRBV28 | 13 | -